The present T cell receptor (beta chain) was sequenced within a study of T-cell reconstitution after alpha-beta-depleted transplantation in children. V dropped 0 bases and J dropped 10; count of bases not matched to a gene: 11. CDR3 length equals 17 residues. Germline lookup yields CDR1 SGHDT and CDR2 YYEEEE. Preparing the TCRbeta library involved the use of unique molecular identifiers. One entry per CDR3 protein, called by TCRdb with MiXCR from the PCR reads. This sample has about 250,000 distinct CDR3 sequences, with more than 20% found just once. This sample comprised PBMCs, mostly from graft donor cells, obtained 360 days after TCRalphabeta/CD19-depleted stem cell transplant. This TCR came from a female patient under 10 years old who had a stem cell transplant for congenital amegakaryocytic thrombocytopenia, so the T cells may come from the graft donor. The V call is TRBV5-6, the J call TRBJ2-1; 12 nucleotides line up with TRBD2. CDR3 residues: CASSLVGLAGPLGEQFF. CDR3 bases: TGTGCCAGCAGCTTGGTCGGACTAGCGGGACCTCTGGGAGAGCAGTTCTTC.